Each of the 10 T cell receptor beta chains below was sequenced from the same sample in a study of vaccination and CD4 T cells after COVID-19. At the Johns Hopkins FTIC core, DNA taken from cultured CD4+ T cells was sequenced by way of the Oncomine TCR Beta short-read assay. TCRdb independently ran MiXCR on the PCR reads; one entry per CDR3 protein. The table includes around 20,000 distinct CDR3 sequences, 30% to 45% detected once. Time point noted: late sampling 161 to 241 days after vaccination in a few convalescent patients. Treatment indicated: roughly 10-day PBMC culture with coronavirus spike peptide pools or control peptides (ViraFEST assay). For these TCRs, the target antigens are not known. The sample here was CD4+ T cells from blood, cultured in vitro, taken about 7 months after SARS-CoV-2 vaccination. The receptors derive from a human donor who had recovered from COVID-19.

The CDR3 reads CSARDLTGQNQPQHF. For the CDR3, the DNA is TGCAGTGCTAGAGATCTAACAGGGCAAAATCAGCCCCAGCATTTT. The chain links TRBV20-1 to TRBJ1-5; D is perhaps TRBD1 (6 bases). This CDR3 has 15 residues. Trimming stripped 0 bases from V and 4 bases from J, with 13 bases between. From germline, CDR1 is DFQATT and CDR2 SNEGSKA (reference sequence).

This clonotype occurred a few times. DNA for the CDR3: TGCGCCAGCAGCTTGGAGGGGGGACACCCCCGGGAGACCCAGTACTTC. Translated, it gives CASSLEGGHPRETQYF. The rearrangement joins TRBV5-1 to TRBJ2-5; D possibly uses TRBD1 or TRBD2 (6 bases each). CDR3 length equals 16 residues. Germline assignment: CDR1 SGHRS and CDR2 YFSETQ. Trimming cost V 0 bases and J 5 bases, with 17 bases left between them.

V gene TRBV6-1 combines with J gene TRBJ1-1; 9 positions agree with TRBD1. After removal of 10 bases from V and 1 base from J, the junction contained 10 bases not matched to a gene. This CDR3 has 15 amino acids. Germline loops: CDR1 MNHNS, CDR2 SASEGT. The CDR3 reads CATHPGTGPNTEAFF. Written as DNA, the CDR3 is TGTGCCACCCATCCCGGGACAGGGCCGAACACTGAAGCTTTCTTT.

This clonotype was detected a few times. Germline and junction disagree at one end, which may indicate a read error. The chain is built from TRBV7-7 and TRBJ2-5; D gene uncertain. The germline V gene encodes CDR1 SSHAT and CDR2 FNYEAQ (reference sequence). The CDR3 contains 11 residues. CDR3 DNA sequence: TGTGCTAGCAGCGCCCAAGAGACCCAGTACTTC. Translated, it gives CASSAQETQYF.

This chain connects TRBV7-2 to TRBJ2-5; D uncertain. The CDR3 runs 14 residues. CDR1 is SGHTA, CDR2 FQGNSA, per germline. Trimming took off 2 bases at V and 2 bases at J, with 9 bases between the two ends. The CDR3, as DNA: TGTGCCAGCAGCTTACATCCAGGACAAGAGACCCAGTACTTC. Protein: CASSLHPGQETQYF.

This clonotype appeared a few times. The chain has TRBV7-8 and TRBJ2-1; no definite D call. The length of the CDR3 is 15 residues. Germline-derived CDR1 and CDR2 are SGHVS and FQNEAQ. V was shortened by 5 bases and J by 7 bases, with 18 bases between the two germline ends. The CDR3 bases are TGTGCCAGCAGCCGGGTTATAGGTGGAGAGAATGAGCAGTTCTTC. As protein: CASSRVIGGENEQFF.

The chain links TRBV19 to TRBJ2-7; the D gene is possibly TRBD2 (5 bases). V lost 4 bases to trimming and J lost 0 bases, with 10 bases between them. The CDR3 is made up of 14 amino acids. Germline loops: CDR1 LNHDA, CDR2 SQIVND (reference sequence). In DNA, the CDR3 is TGTGCCAGTAGTACCCGGGAAAGCTCCTACGAGCAGTACTTC. This sequence encodes CASSTRESSYEQYF.

Comment on this clonotype: The conserved phenylalanine or tryptophan is not found at the CDR3 terminus, so this likely reflects a read error. This chain uses TRBV4-1 with TRBJ2-5, with TRBD2 matching over 16 bases. Unmatched junction bases numbered 15, after V lost 4 bases and J lost 4 bases. CDR3 length equals 20 residues. CDR1 and CDR2 from the germline V gene are MGHRA and YSYEKL. The chain's CDR3 is CASSPMGLAGGPVMVETQYL. For the CDR3, the DNA is TGCGCCAGCAGCCCGATGGGACTAGCGGGAGGGCCCGTTATGGTAGAGACCCAGTACCTC.

V gene TRBV4-1 combines with J gene TRBJ2-7, with D possibly being TRBD2 (6 bases). Germline lookup yields CDR1 MGHRA and CDR2 YSYEKL. The CDR3 loop spans 14 amino acids. V was shortened by 5 bases and J by 7 bases, with 18 bases between the two germline ends. The CDR3 DNA reads as TGCGCCAGCAGCGATAGCGGAGCCTTAGGGGAGCAGTACTTC. Its translation: CASSDSGALGEQYF.

V is TRBV29-1 and J is TRBJ2-3, with 8 bases lining up with TRBD1. The CDR3 is 16 residues long. Per the germline V gene, CDR1 is SQVTM and CDR2 is ANQGSEA. Trimming at V came to 0 bases and at J to 5 bases, leaving 10 bases not matched to a gene. CDR3 coding DNA: TGCAGCGTTGAAGATCCTAACAGGGGGGATGAAGATACGCAGTATTTT. Its translation is CSVEDPNRGDEDTQYF.